The 21 T cell receptor beta chains reported below all come from one sample, sequenced in a study of response to subunit inactivated influenza vaccine. Using its own MiXCR run on the RT-PCR reads, TCRdb lists one record per CDR3 protein. The sample lists about 520,000 distinct CDR3 sequences, about 7.2% occurring once. Sequencing used PBMCs from blood, obtained roughly 24 months after vaccination. These receptor sequences come from a man aged 50-75 years who received an inactivated influenza vaccine.

This chain uses TRBV20-1 with TRBJ2-7; 10 bases line up with TRBD2. V shed 2 bases, J shed 3 bases, and the junction held 13 bases outside the gene matches. This CDR3 comprises 17 residues. The germline V gene has CDR1 DFQATT and CDR2 SNEGSKA (reference sequence). The CDR3 sequence: CSARKREGLPKIYEQYF. CDR3 sequence (DNA): TGCAGTGCTAGAAAGCGGGAGGGCCTTCCAAAGATCTACGAGCAGTACTTC.

This clonotype was observed many times. CDR3: CASSPFREQGNEQFF. The CDR3 DNA sequence: TGTGCCAGCAGCCCCTTCCGGGAGCAGGGTAATGAGCAGTTCTTC. The J gene is TRBJ2-1, the V gene TRBV14; perhaps TRBD2 as D (6 bases). From germline, CDR1 is SGHDN and CDR2 FVKESK. This CDR3 has 15 amino acids. Trimming pared 4 bases from V and 7 bases from J, leaving 17 bases between.

This clonotype has just a few counts. This sequence joins TRBV27 and TRBJ2-7; the match to TRBD2 covers 10 bases. The CDR3 spans 15 residues. V lost 5 bases, J lost 2 bases, and 6 bases stayed unmatched. CDR1 MNHEY and CDR2 SMNVEV come from the germline V gene (reference sequence). CDR3 sequence: CASSPGLAPTYEQYF. The CDR3, as DNA: TGTGCCAGCAGTCCGGGACTAGCGCCAACCTACGAGCAGTACTTC.

The sample holds many counts of this clonotype. The V gene is TRBV4-2, the J gene TRBJ1-2; D ambiguous. The CDR3 loop spans 14 amino acids. V was trimmed by 2 bases and J by 5 bases, leaving 12 bases between them. Germline lookup yields CDR1 LGHNA and CDR2 YNFKEQ. Here the CDR3 reads CASSQLGLWYGYTF. The CDR3 coding sequence is TGTGCCAGCAGCCAACTGGGGTTATGGTATGGCTACACCTTC.

The chain is built from TRBV4-3 and TRBJ2-7; TRBD2 matches 8 bases. This CDR3 spans 16 amino acids. J lost 2 bases, V lost 0 bases, and 6 bases had no gene match. Germline CDR1 is LGHNA and CDR2 is YSLEER. This CDR3 reads CASSQDFSGNAYEQYF. The DNA of the CDR3 is TGCGCCAGCAGCCAAGACTTTAGCGGGAACGCCTACGAGCAGTACTTC.

Concerning this clonotype: As the CDR3 is not closed by the conserved phenylalanine or tryptophan, this likely results from a read error. The genes are TRBV12-3 or TRBV12-4 and TRBJ2-1; tentatively, D is TRBD1 (5 bases). CDR3 size: 13 residues. The ends were cut back, 5 bases at V and 8 bases at J, with 13 bases in the middle. The DNA for the CDR3 is TGTGCCAGCAGTCCGTACAGGAGAGATGAGCAGTTCATC. Protein: CASSPYRRDEQFI.

This clonotype was detected only a few times. V usage is TRBV7-3 and J usage is TRBJ2-2; the match to TRBD1 covers 7 bases. This CDR3 is built from 15 residues. Trimming removed 5 bases from V and 4 bases from J; junction bases left unmatched: 7. The V gene's germline CDR1 is SGHTA and CDR2 FQGTGA. The DNA for the CDR3 is TGTGCCAGCAGCCCAGACAGGGCCGGCACCGGGGAGCTGTTTTTT. Residues: CASSPDRAGTGELFF.

This clonotype was observed at least ten times. The rearrangement uses TRBV5-1 and TRBJ2-2; D is unclear. This CDR3 region has 13 residues. V shed 6 bases and J shed 6 bases, with 12 bases lying between them. The germline V gene has CDR1 SGHRS and CDR2 YFSETQ. The CDR3 reads CASTFGGAGELFF. CDR3 DNA sequence: TGCGCCAGCACCTTTGGCGGCGCCGGGGAGCTGTTTTTT. Filled out from reference TRBV5-1 and TRBJ2-2, the complete variable domain reads KAGVTQTPRYLIKTRGQQVTLSCSPISGHRSVSWYQQTPGQGLQFLFEYFSETQRNKGNFPGRFSGRQFSNSRSEMNVSTLELGDSALYLCASTFGGAGELFFGEGSRLTVL.

V gene TRBV20-1 combines with J gene TRBJ2-7; D is unresolved. CDR1 is DFQATT and CDR2 is SNEGSKA in the germline V gene (reference sequence). With 4 bases removed from V and 4 bases from J, the gap between germline ends came to 17 bases. This CDR3 is built from 14 residues. CDR3 nucleotide sequence: TGCAGTGCTAAGGTGGCGCCGCACTCTTACGAGCAGTACTTC. Amino acids: CSAKVAPHSYEQYF.

At least ten counts were recorded for this clonotype. The genes are TRBV25-1 and TRBJ2-4; 11 positions match TRBD1. V was pared by 4 bases and J by 7 bases, with 3 bases of the junction left unmatched. The CDR3 is 14 amino acids. CDR1 MGHDK and CDR2 SYGVNS come from the germline V gene. CDR3 coding DNA: TGTGCCAGCAGTGGGACAGGGGGCGAGAACATTCAGTACTTC. Its protein product is CASSGTGGENIQYF.

This clonotype was observed at least ten times. This rearrangement joins TRBV7-9 to TRBJ1-1; the D gene is possibly TRBD1 (5 bases). Germline assignment: CDR1 SEHNR and CDR2 FQNEAQ (reference sequence). Trimming took 1 base from V and 0 from J, leaving 12 bases between them. This CDR3 has 16 amino acids. CDR3 loop: CASSLGRGLMNTEAFF. DNA for the CDR3: TGTGCCAGCAGCTTAGGACGGGGACTCATGAACACTGAAGCTTTCTTT.

V is TRBV29-1 and J is TRBJ1-2, with 8 bases that match TRBD1. From germline, CDR1 is SQVTM and CDR2 ANQGSEA. V was clipped by 7 bases and J by 6 bases; unmatched bases: 4. CDR3 length: 11 amino acids. This chain's CDR3 is CSGQGSDGYTF. In DNA form, the CDR3 reads TGCAGCGGACAGGGGTCAGATGGCTACACCTTC. Full variable domain (remainder filled in from reference TRBV29-1 and TRBJ1-2): SAVISQKPSRDICQRGTSLTIQCQVDSQVTMMFWYRQQPGQSLTLIATANQGSEATYESGFVIDKFPISRPNLTFSTLTVSNMSPEDSSIYLCSGQGSDGYTFGSGTRLTVV.

This clonotype was seen at least ten times. Here the CDR3 reads CAISAGQGDEQFF. CDR3 DNA: TGTGCCATCAGTGCCGGACAGGGCGATGAGCAGTTCTTC. The gene calls are TRBV10-3 and TRBJ2-1; TRBD1 matches at 8 bases. The CDR3 runs to 13 residues. Germline CDR1 and CDR2: ENHRY and SYGVKD. Germline trimming cut 4 bases from V and 8 bases from J; bases unmatched to any gene: 4.

In its sample, this clonotype was seen a few times. The chain carries TRBV6-6 and TRBJ2-7; no clear D gene. CDR1 is MNHNY and CDR2 is SVGAGI in the germline V gene (reference sequence). The germline V and J ends were trimmed by 8 bases and 5 bases, with 10 bases remaining between them. The length of the CDR3 is 11 residues. The CDR3: CASARGDEQYF. CDR3 DNA: TGTGCCAGCGCGAGAGGAGACGAGCAGTACTTC.

The chain uses TRBV20-1 and TRBJ2-2; D might be TRBD2 (5 bases). The CDR3 has 15 residues. Germline V gene sequence: CDR1 DFQATT, CDR2 SNEGSKA (reference sequence). Trimming left V 1 base short and J 4 bases short, with 13 bases between. In DNA form, the CDR3 reads TGCAGTGCTAGAGCAAGGAGGCGATTCACCGGGGAGCTGTTTTTT. Its translation: CSARARRRFTGELFF.

The chain recombines TRBV5-1 with TRBJ2-3, with D possibly matching TRBD1 (6 bases). The CDR3 length is 14 residues. CDR1 and CDR2 (germline): SGHRS, YFSETQ. Between the trimmed V and J ends, which lost 0 bases and 7 bases, there was a span of 12 bases. CDR3 region: CASSLGETGHTQYF. The CDR3 bases are TGCGCCAGCAGCTTGGGAGAAACAGGGCATACGCAGTATTTT.

This clonotype was recorded a few times. The V gene is TRBV3-1, the J gene TRBJ2-1; D remains unclear. Trimming pared 0 bases from V and 4 bases from J, leaving 7 bases between. The germline V gene has CDR1 LGHDT and CDR2 YNNKEL (reference sequence). The CDR3 has 14 amino acids. The CDR3 DNA follows: TGTGCCAGCAGCCAAGATTGGCCTTACAATGAGCAGTTCTTC. Translating gives CASSQDWPYNEQFF.

This clonotype was observed at least ten times. The genes are TRBV6-1 and TRBJ2-1, with D perhaps TRBD2 (6 bases). V gave up 7 bases and J gave up 5 bases, with 18 bases separating them. The germline V gene encodes CDR1 MNHNS and CDR2 SASEGT. CDR3 length: 15 residues. The CDR3 spells CASKRPGLPDNEQFF. The CDR3 nucleotides are TGTGCCAGCAAGCGTCCGGGACTTCCTGACAATGAGCAGTTCTTC.

This clonotype was seen a handful of times. The chain carries TRBV6-2 or TRBV6-3 and TRBJ2-1; 12 nucleotides agree with TRBD2. CDR1 and CDR2 (germline): MNHEY, SVGEGT. The CDR3 runs to 15 residues. The V and J ends lost 4 bases and 8 bases, in that order; junction bases with no gene match: 6. CDR3 sequence (DNA): TGTGCCAGCAGTTTTCTAGCGGGGGGGAGAGATGAGCAGTTCTTC. Amino acids: CASSFLAGGRDEQFF.

The chain recombines TRBV11-2 with TRBJ2-7, with D perhaps TRBD1 (5 bases). In germline, CDR1 is SGHAT, CDR2 FQNNGV. Trimming took 1 base from V and 2 from J, leaving 12 bases between them. The CDR3 length is 15 residues. The CDR3 protein is CASSLGFDSTYEQYF. DNA of the CDR3: TGTGCCAGCAGCTTAGGTTTCGACAGTACCTACGAGCAGTACTTC.

The V gene is TRBV5-5, the J gene TRBJ1-2; possible D gene TRBD1, 5 bases. The CDR3 is 15 residues long. The V gene's germline CDR1 is SGHKS and CDR2 YYEKEE (reference sequence). V was pared by 4 bases and J by 6 bases, with 19 bases between. The CDR3 DNA is TGTGCCAGCAGCCCCTGGGACCGAATTTGGCATGGCTACACCTTC. Residues: CASSPWDRIWHGYTF.